The 27 T cell receptor beta chains below all came from one sample that was sequenced in a study of vaccination effects on CD4 cells after COVID-19. The method was immunoSEQ multiplex PCR; TCRdb's version includes in-frame clones alone and lacks a portion of them. The sample includes tens of thousands of clones, approximately 72% seen only once; the top ten take over 4%. Ahead of sequencing, the ViraFEST assay grew antigen-specific CD4+ T cells using viral peptide pools. Once cultured for 10 days, the cells underwent separation to obtain CD4+ T cells. Among the vaccine recipients, none had a prior SARS-CoV-2 infection, and nucleocapsid antibodies were negative. These receptors are not linked to any known antigen. The sample was CD4+ T cells from PBMCs cultured with HCoV-OC43 spike peptides, taken before COVID-19 vaccination. Subset in this sample: HCoV-OC43 spike overlapping peptide pool stimulation. The receptors were sampled from a human donor who received a COVID-19 vaccine.

CDR3 bases: TGTGCCAGCACTAGCGAACTCTACAATGAGCAGTTCTTC. Translating gives CASTSELYNEQFF. The chain is built from TRBV6-5 and TRBJ2-1; TRBD2 is a possible D gene (6 bases). The V end lost 7 bases, the J end lost 3 bases, and 10 bases lay between the germline ends. CDR3 length equals 13 residues. Per the germline V gene, CDR1 is MNHEY and CDR2 is SVGAGI.

The chain has TRBV5-4 and TRBJ1-4, with 11 bases aligning to TRBD1. Germline V CDR1 and CDR2: SGHNT, YYREEE (reference sequence). The length of the CDR3 is 13 residues. After removal of 5 bases from V and 8 bases from J, the junction contained 2 bases not matched to a gene. The CDR3 reads CASSRDRGEKLFF. The CDR3 DNA follows: TGTGCCAGCAGTAGGGACAGGGGGGAAAAACTGTTTTTT. The entire variable domain, with the rest obtained from reference TRBV5-4 and TRBJ1-4, is as follows: ETGVTQSPTHLIKTRGQQVTLRCSSQSGHNTVSWYQQALGQGPQFIFQYYREEENGRGNFPPRFSGLQFPNYSSELNVNALELDDSALYLCASSRDRGEKLFFGSGTQLSVL.

In its sample, this clone was seen once. The chain recombines TRBV19 with TRBJ2-6; D not certain. This CDR3 is 13 amino acids long. Trimming took off 7 bases at V and 0 bases at J, with 4 bases between the two ends. The germline CDR1 and CDR2 sequences are LNHDA and SQIVND (reference sequence). The DNA of the CDR3 is TGTGCCAGTAAAAACTCTGGGGCCAACGTCCTGACTTTC. The encoded protein is CASKNSGANVLTF.

The chain uses TRBV19 and TRBJ2-3; 13 bases line up with TRBD2. Per germline, CDR1 LNHDA and CDR2 SQIVND (reference sequence). This CDR3 spans 16 amino acids. V trimming: 4 bases; J trimming: 6 bases; junction bases outside the gene matches: 7. CDR3 in amino acids: CASSKGTSGVKDTQYF. The CDR3 region has the DNA TGTGCCAGTAGTAAGGGGACTAGCGGGGTTAAGGATACGCAGTATTTT. Complete variable domain (other parts from reference TRBV19 and TRBJ2-3): DGGITQSPKYLFRKEGQNVTLSCEQNLNHDAMYWYRQDPGQGLRLIYYSQIVNDFQKGDIAEGYSVSREKKESFPLTVTSAQKNPTAFYLCASSKGTSGVKDTQYFGPGTRLTVL.

This chain uses TRBV4-1 with TRBJ2-1; 11 bases line up with TRBD2. This CDR3 has 19 amino acids. Per the germline V gene, CDR1 is MGHRA and CDR2 is YSYEKL. The V segment lost 3 bases and the J segment 0 bases; nucleotides outside the gene matches: 10. The chain's CDR3 is CASSHPPGLAANSYNEQFF. Written as DNA, the CDR3 is TGCGCCAGCAGCCATCCTCCGGGACTAGCGGCAAACTCCTACAATGAGCAGTTCTTC.

This clone was recorded a few times. The V gene is TRBV29-1, the J gene TRBJ1-4; 12 bases align to TRBD1. The length of the CDR3 is 14 residues. With V trimmed by 6 bases and J by 10 bases, 9 bases remained unmatched. In germline, CDR1 is SQVTM, CDR2 ANQGSEA. For the CDR3, the DNA is TGCAGCGTCATGAGCGGGACAGGGGGCTCAAAACTGTTTTTT. This codes for CSVMSGTGGSKLFF.

The chain recombines TRBV6-5 with TRBJ2-2; 9 bases fit TRBD1. V dropped 9 bases and J dropped 1; count of bases not matched to a gene: 6. The CDR3 is 15 residues long. The germline V gene encodes CDR1 MNHEY and CDR2 SVGAGI. CDR3 amino acids: CASLPGQGNTGELFF. The CDR3 DNA sequence: TGTGCCAGTCTCCCGGGACAGGGGAACACCGGGGAGCTGTTTTTT.

This clone was found once. The V and J genes are TRBV19 and TRBJ2-2; 9 nucleotides agree with TRBD1. This CDR3 is built from 15 residues. CDR1 is LNHDA, CDR2 SQIVND, per germline (reference sequence). V shed 5 bases and J 4 bases; nucleotides not matched to a gene: 5. The chain's CDR3 is CASSPGTGFTGELFF. For the CDR3, the DNA is TGTGCCAGTAGTCCAGGGACAGGGTTCACCGGGGAGCTGTTTTTT.

The chain joins TRBV5-1 to TRBJ2-2; D gene uncertain. With 4 bases removed from V and 7 bases from J, the gap between germline ends came to 11 bases. The germline V gene encodes CDR1 SGHRS and CDR2 YFSETQ. The CDR3 runs 13 residues. CDR3 DNA: TGCGCCAGCAGCCTCGTTGAGGTCGGGGAGCTGTTTTTT. Translated: CASSLVEVGELFF. Together with reference TRBV5-1 and TRBJ2-2, the CDR3 gives the full variable domain: KAGVTQTPRYLIKTRGQQVTLSCSPISGHRSVSWYQQTPGQGLQFLFEYFSETQRNKGNFPGRFSGRQFSNSRSEMNVSTLELGDSALYLCASSLVEVGELFFGEGSRLTVL.

This chain uses TRBV5-4 with TRBJ2-7; the match to TRBD1 covers 7 bases. Germline V gene data show CDR1 as SGHNT and CDR2 as YYREEE (reference sequence). The ends lost 8 bases at V and 0 bases at J; junction bases unmatched: 17. The CDR3 runs 17 residues. CDR3 coding DNA: TGTGCCAGGTCGCACCTCAGGTCGGGACAGTACTCCTACGAGCAGTACGTC. Amino acid sequence: CARSHLRSGQYSYEQYV.

This sequence joins TRBV11-3 and TRBJ2-7; 8 nucleotides line up with TRBD2. The J segment lost 0 bases and the V segment lost 10 bases, leaving 11 bases of the junction unmatched. The germline V gene has CDR1 SGHNT and CDR2 YENEEA. The CDR3 is 15 residues long. The CDR3 spells CATYVSGASSYEQYV. The CDR3 DNA reads TGTGCCACTTACGTTAGCGGGGCCAGCTCCTACGAGCAGTACGTC.

The chain carries TRBV5-1 and TRBJ2-2; D remains ambiguous. Trimming shortened V by 7 bases and J by 5 bases, and 15 bases separated the two germline ends. This CDR3 has 14 amino acids. The germline V gene has CDR1 SGHRS and CDR2 YFSETQ. The CDR3 region is CASERLAGTGELFF. Here the CDR3 DNA reads TGCGCCAGCGAGAGGTTGGCCGGGACCGGGGAGCTGTTTTTT.

This sequence joins TRBV6-5 and TRBJ1-1; D may be TRBD1 (5 bases). The CDR3 has 14 amino acids. V was shortened by 0 bases and J by 6 bases, with 11 bases between the two germline ends. Germline CDR1 reads MNHEY; CDR2 reads SVGAGI. CDR3 bases: TGTGCCAGCAGTTACTCGGCAGGGAAGGCTGAAGCTTTCTTT. It is translated as CASSYSAGKAEAFF.

V usage is TRBV6-5 and J usage is TRBJ1-3; D call uncertain. This CDR3 contains 12 residues. V was shortened by 8 bases and J by 0 bases, with 5 bases between the two germline ends. Germline values: CDR1 MNHEY, CDR2 SVGAGI. This chain's CDR3 is CASYSSGNTIYF. CDR3 coding DNA: TGTGCCAGCTACAGCTCTGGAAACACCATATATTTT.

This clone was detected only a few times. V is TRBV5-8 and J is TRBJ1-6; D possibly corresponds to TRBD1 (6 bases). V lost 0 bases, J lost 7 bases, and 17 bases lay in between. The CDR3 contains 17 residues. Germline loops: CDR1 SGHTS, CDR2 YDEGEE. CDR3: CASSLVWGHLINSPLHF. The DNA for the CDR3 is TGTGCCAGCAGCTTGGTCTGGGGACACCTGATAAATTCACCCCTCCACTTT.

The chain recombines TRBV10-3 with TRBJ2-5; D not resolved. Germline V CDR1 and CDR2: ENHRY, SYGVKD. V lost 6 bases and J lost 5, with 10 bases in between. The CDR3 consists of 12 residues. CDR3 residues: CAIRGRDETQYF. CDR3 nucleotide sequence: TGTGCCATCAGGGGCCGCGACGAGACCCAGTACTTC.

The chain joins TRBV9 to TRBJ2-5; a possible D gene is TRBD2 (6 bases). CDR1 is SGDLS, CDR2 YYNGEE, per germline. The CDR3 extends over 15 amino acids. The germline V and J ends were trimmed by 2 bases and 2 bases, with 13 bases remaining between them. This CDR3 reads CASSVNSGSQETQYF. CDR3 DNA: TGTGCCAGCAGCGTTAATAGCGGCTCGCAAGAGACCCAGTACTTC.

The chain recombines TRBV5-4 with TRBJ1-2; D gene uncertain. Trimming shortened V by 1 base and J by 7 bases, and 11 bases separated the two germline ends. Germline CDR1 SGHNT, CDR2 YYREEE (reference sequence). This CDR3 comprises 13 residues. In nucleotides, the CDR3 is TGTGCCAGCAGCTTGTTTGTGGAACCTGGCTACACCTTC. It codes for CASSLFVEPGYTF.

The chain recombines TRBV3-1 (or the pseudogene TRBV3-2) with TRBJ1-5; 7 bases are a match to TRBD1. Unmatched junction bases numbered 6, after V lost 6 bases and J lost 7 bases. CDR1 LGHDT and CDR2 YNNKEL come from the germline V gene (reference sequence). The CDR3 totals 13 residues. CDR3 protein: CASSRQGEQPQHF. In DNA, the CDR3 is TGTGCCAGCAGTAGACAGGGCGAACAGCCCCAGCATTTT.

This clone turned up a few times. The rearrangement uses TRBV14 and TRBJ2-5; 7 bases map to TRBD1. Germline V gene data show CDR1 as SGHDN and CDR2 as FVKESK. Trimming at V came to 3 bases and at J to 2 bases, leaving 9 bases not matched to a gene. The CDR3 length is 16 residues. For the CDR3, the DNA is TGTGCCAGCAGCCACCTCCCTGGCAGGGGGCAAGAGACCCAGTACTTC. It translates to CASSHLPGRGQETQYF.

This CDR3 is CATSDLRGGAGEQFF. In nucleotides, the CDR3 is TGTGCCACCAGTGATTTGAGGGGGGGGGCTGGAGAGCAGTTCTTC. This chain uses TRBV24-1 with TRBJ2-1, with a possible D match to TRBD2 (7 bases). The germline gives CDR1 KGHDR, CDR2 SFDVKD. The V end was cut by 0 bases, the J end by 10 bases, with 15 bases between. CDR3 length equals 15 residues.

This clone came up a few times. The chain combines TRBV28 with TRBJ1-4; D gene unclear. Germline CDR1 reads MDHEN; CDR2 reads SYDVKM. V was trimmed by 9 bases and J by 2 bases, leaving 4 bases between them. The CDR3 is 11 amino acids. Here the CDR3 DNA reads TGTGCCAGTCAGACTAATGAAAAACTGTTTTTT. Its protein product is CASQTNEKLFF. Supplemented by reference TRBV28 and TRBJ1-4, the full variable domain reads DVKVTQSSRYLVKRTGEKVFLECVQDMDHENMFWYRQDPGLGLRLIYFSYDVKMKEKGDIPEGYSVSREKKERFSLILESASTNQTSMYLCASQTNEKLFFGSGTQLSVL.

The CDR3 sequence: CASSLIGYGELFF. CDR3 in DNA: TGTGCCAGCAGCTTAATAGGGTACGGGGAGCTGTTTTTT. The V gene is TRBV7-3, the J gene TRBJ2-2; D remains unclear. The length of the CDR3 is 13 residues. With 1 base removed from V and 7 bases from J, the gap between germline ends came to 7 bases. Per the germline V gene, CDR1 is SGHTA and CDR2 is FQGTGA.

The chain joins TRBV5-1 to TRBJ2-7; the match to TRBD1 covers 9 bases. The CDR3 loop spans 14 amino acids. CDR1 and CDR2 from the germline V gene are SGHRS and YFSETQ. Trimming took 4 bases from V and 6 from J; bases not matched to a gene: 8. For the CDR3, the DNA is TGCGCCAGCAGCCCGGGGACAGGGTATTCCGAGCAGTACGTC. Encoded protein: CASSPGTGYSEQYV.

The V and J genes are TRBV28 and TRBJ1-5; TRBD1 matches at 7 bases. CDR1 and CDR2 from the germline V gene are MDHEN and SYDVKM. The CDR3 is 16 amino acids. V shed 8 bases and J 3 bases; nucleotides not matched to a gene: 13. For the CDR3, the DNA is TGTGCCAGCCGGACCCGGAGACAGGGTAACAATCAGCCCCAGCATTTT. Amino acid sequence: CASRTRRQGNNQPQHF.

V is TRBV28 and J is TRBJ1-1; D is perhaps TRBD1 (6 bases). The V end was cut by 6 bases, the J end by 8 bases, with 16 bases between. This CDR3 spans 13 amino acids. Per germline, CDR1 MDHEN and CDR2 SYDVKM. The CDR3 is CASRGNRVGEAFF. DNA for the CDR3: TGTGCCAGCAGGGGTAACAGGGTAGGCGAAGCTTTCTTT.

The CDR3 DNA sequence: TGTGCCAGCAGCCCCCTCTCTGATAATCAGCCCCAGCATTTT. Its protein is CASSPLSDNQPQHF. The chain carries TRBV3-1 (or the pseudogene TRBV3-2) and TRBJ1-5; the D is unclear. Per the germline V gene, CDR1 is LGHDT and CDR2 is YNNKEL (reference sequence). The ends were cut back, 4 bases at V and 4 bases at J, with 11 bases in the middle. The CDR3 covers 14 residues.